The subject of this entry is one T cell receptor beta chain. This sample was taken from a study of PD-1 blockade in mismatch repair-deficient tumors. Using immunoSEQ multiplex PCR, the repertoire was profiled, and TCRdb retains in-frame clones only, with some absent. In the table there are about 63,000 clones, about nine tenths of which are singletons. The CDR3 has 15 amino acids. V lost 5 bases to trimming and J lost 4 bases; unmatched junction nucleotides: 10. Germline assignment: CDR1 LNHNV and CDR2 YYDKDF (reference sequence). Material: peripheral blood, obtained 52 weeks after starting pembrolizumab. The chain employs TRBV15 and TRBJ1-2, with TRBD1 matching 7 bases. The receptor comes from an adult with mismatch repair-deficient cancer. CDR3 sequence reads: CATSLRTGPPYGYTF. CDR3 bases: TGTGCCACCAGCCTTCGGACAGGACCACCCTATGGCTACACCTTC.